This T cell receptor (beta chain) was recovered during a study of cytotoxic CD8 clonotypes in ibrutinib-treated CLL. About the study: The patients, roughly ten relapsed/refractory and roughly 15 treatment-naive, included about 18 who were IGHV unmutated. Productive templates averaged 255,043 per sample, and productive rearrangements 94,082. Broader study findings: Baseline levels were approached again at progression, after clonality had risen at ibrutinib response. Contraction or stability on treatment characterized the public clonotypes, which were uncommon.

The CDR3 is 16 amino acids. The germline V gene has CDR1 SGDLS and CDR2 YYNGEE. V lost 2 bases, J lost 2 bases, and 6 bases stayed unmatched. As to this clone: As yet, its antigen is unknown.

Repertoires were generated with immunoSEQ multiplex PCR, while TCRdb's copy carries only in-frame clones and drops some. Here the sample spans tens of thousands of clones, approximately 82% being singletons. The sequence came from a human donor with chronic lymphocytic leukemia. Sequenced material: PBMCs, taken after 24 months of ibrutinib treatment. The genes are TRBV9 and TRBJ2-1, with 8 bases that match TRBD2. The CDR3 DNA is TGTGCCAGCAGCGTCCTAGATAGCGGGACCTACAATGAGCAGTTCTTC. It encodes CASSVLDSGTYNEQFF.